This T cell receptor beta chain appears in the sequencing data of a study of monozygotic twins with inflammatory bowel disease. Notes on this clonotype: Its antigen is unidentified.

One blood sample of 2 to 2.5 ml was taken from each donor. Whole-study results and caveats: No discrimination was achieved between different T cell subtypes. Lower sharing of clonotypes with other individuals was seen in IBD patients than in healthy twins. This was most marked in patients showing signs of disease activity.

Template switching added UMIs carrying a 6-nucleotide sample barcode. TCRdb reprocessed the 5' RACE reads and reports one entry per CDR3 protein, with no DNA. The sample holds just over 300,000 distinct CDR3 sequences. There are 15 residues in the CDR3. Germline CDR1 is KGHSH and CDR2 is LQKENI. The TCR comes from a human donor with ulcerative colitis or Crohn's disease, or a healthy co-twin of an affected twin (not recorded which). The rearrangement links TRBV18 to TRBJ1-2; as DNA is missing, the TRBD1 call by TCRdb cannot be tested. The sample taken for sequencing was blood. Here the CDR3 reads CASSPIRDNNYGYTF.